The sequence of this TCR beta chain was determined in a study of cytomegalovirus exposure and HLA in healthy donors. In the study overall: Within an early data release were around 87 million unique TCRs drawn from HLA-typed donors. Study results and limitations: Immune exposure was documented only through CMV serostatus. It was taken for granted in presence/absence analyses that sequencing depth across donors was roughly uniform. In a later analysis, donors in an Asian-associated ancestry cluster reportedly had fewer N-insertions in productive TCRs than the cohort mean.

CDR1 is MNHEY, CDR2 SVGAGI, per germline. The length of the CDR3 is 15 residues. Unmatched junction bases numbered 5, after V lost 4 bases and J lost 4 bases. In this sample, this clone turned up a few times. What it binds is unknown. The PCR ran on 60 Vbeta and 13 Jbeta primers. Assay used: immunoSEQ multiplex PCR; TCRdb lists only in-frame clones, some missing. The sample holds roughly 180,000 clones, roughly 8.7% seen once. The sample comprised PBMCs. The receptor's source is a woman aged 25-40 years in good health and CMV-seropositive. V usage is TRBV6-5 and J usage is TRBJ2-1; 9 bases align to TRBD1. The DNA of the CDR3 is TGTGCCAGCAGTTCACAGGGGGCGGGTTACAATGAGCAGTTCTTC. This gives the protein CASSSQGAGYNEQFF.